Below are 11 T cell receptor beta chains sequenced from a single sample in a study of memory CD4+ T cells and cytomegalovirus serostatus. Single viable CD3+CD4+CD8-CD45RO+ cells were sorted as the memory CD4+ T cells. Libraries were prepared by immunoSEQ multiplex PCR; TCRdb keeps only in-frame clonotypes and omits some of them. The sample includes around 40,000 clones, 75% to 80% of them seen just once. Material for sequencing was memory CD4+ T cells from blood. The receptors shown here come from an adult in good health and CMV-seronegative.

This clone was counted a few times. The CDR3 nucleotides read TGTGCCAGCACTAACCGGGGGGGCTATGGCTACACCTTC. It encodes CASTNRGGYGYTF. V usage is TRBV6-1 and J usage is TRBJ1-2, with D perhaps matching TRBD1 (5 bases). CDR1 and CDR2 (germline): MNHNS, SASEGT. CDR3 size: 13 residues. The V and J ends lost 7 bases and 4 bases respectively, with 13 bases between them.

This clone was picked up one time. The V and J genes are TRBV11-2 and TRBJ2-7; possibly TRBD1 for D (5 bases). The CDR3 has 14 residues. Germline lookup yields CDR1 SGHAT and CDR2 FQNNGV. Trimming stripped 0 bases from V and 1 base from J, with 7 bases between. This CDR3 is CASSLEQGSYEQYF. CDR3 DNA: TGTGCCAGCAGCTTAGAGCAGGGTTCCTACGAGCAGTACTTC.

The V gene is TRBV6-5, the J gene TRBJ2-6; no definite D call. CDR3 length: 15 amino acids. Germline values: CDR1 MNHEY, CDR2 SVGAGI. The V and J ends lost 0 bases and 0 bases respectively, with 3 bases between them. CDR3 amino acids: CASSYSRSGANVLTF. Written as DNA, the CDR3 is TGTGCCAGCAGTTACTCCCGCTCTGGGGCCAACGTCCTGACTTTC.

The V gene is TRBV21-1, the J gene TRBJ2-1; the table calls TRBD2, which could not be checked here. TRBV21-1 is a pseudogene. The CDR3 length is 16 residues. The CDR3 is CASSKASGPSYNEQFF. As DNA, the CDR3 is TGTGCCAGCAGCAAAGCTAGCGGGCCCTCCTACAATGAGCAGTTCTTC.

This clone has a single count. One end of the junction fails to match germline, which may point to a read error. V usage is TRBV6-6 and J usage is TRBJ2-1; 10 nucleotides agree with TRBD2. Looked up from germline, CDR1 is MNHNY and CDR2 is SVGAGI (reference sequence). The CDR3 covers 11 residues. CDR3 in DNA: TGTGCCAGCAGCCAACCGGGACTAGCGATCTTC. Its protein product is CASSQPGLAIF.

Here the CDR3 DNA reads TGTGCCAGCAGCCCCCGATCCCCAGGCAATGAGCAGTTCTTC. This encodes CASSPRSPGNEQFF. This chain uses TRBV7-9 with TRBJ2-1; D unclear. Trimming removed 5 bases from V and 6 bases from J, with 14 bases in between. Germline lookup yields CDR1 SEHNR and CDR2 FQNEAQ (reference sequence). The CDR3 has 14 residues.

This clone has only one observation. The chain couples TRBV7-8 to TRBJ1-5; weak D call: TRBD1 (6 bases). This CDR3 is built from 13 residues. Trimming left V 5 bases short and J 5 bases short, with 10 bases between. In germline, CDR1 is SGHVS, CDR2 FQNEAQ. The CDR3 sequence: CASSQDRDQPQHF. In DNA form, the CDR3 reads TGTGCCAGCAGCCAGGACAGAGATCAGCCCCAGCATTTT.

The gene calls are TRBV6-1 and TRBJ2-5; D remains unclear. The CDR3 is 12 residues long. The germline V gene has CDR1 MNHNS and CDR2 SASEGT. V was trimmed by 2 bases and J by 5 bases, leaving 6 bases between them. CDR3 in DNA: TGTGCCAGCAGTGAAACCAGGGAGACCCAGTACTTC. Its translation is CASSETRETQYF.

This clone has only a few counts. The gene calls are TRBV7-9 and TRBJ1-1; tentative D call: TRBD1 (5 bases). This CDR3 has 12 residues. V shed 4 bases and J shed 11 bases, with 14 bases lying between them. Germline CDR1 and CDR2: SEHNR and FQNEAQ (reference sequence). The CDR3 sequence is CASSSRGGTAFF. The CDR3 DNA reads as TGTGCCAGCAGCTCCCGTGGGGGGACTGCTTTCTTT.

The J gene is TRBJ1-2, the V gene TRBV10-3, with TRBD1 matching 9 bases. Looked up from germline, CDR1 is ENHRY and CDR2 is SYGVKD. V lost 0 bases and J lost 8; bases outside the gene matches: 13. The CDR3 extends over 17 amino acids. The CDR3 protein is CAISESTGTGYPLGYTF. The CDR3 DNA sequence: TGTGCCATCAGTGAGTCGACAGGGACAGGGTATCCCTTGGGCTACACCTTC.

The table lists this clone with a count of one. This chain connects TRBV2 to TRBJ2-3; 8 bases map to TRBD2. J lost 5 bases, V lost 7 bases, and 8 bases had no gene match. The CDR3 consists of 14 residues. CDR1 SNHLY and CDR2 FYNNEI come from the germline V gene. Written as DNA, the CDR3 is TGTGCCAGCACTTTCGGACTAGCCGGAGATACGCAGTATTTT. Protein product: CASTFGLAGDTQYF.